This T cell receptor beta chain was recovered during a study of long-term antiretroviral therapy in people with HIV (dated 2022 in TCRdb). Turning to the overall study: The earliest samples were collected approximately a decade before the 2015 WHO recommendation for immediate ART, a period when ART was typically delayed until CD4 counts fell. This retrospective serial study examined whether starting ART and sustained HIV suppression were associated with changes in the composition and diversity of the TRB repertoire in peripheral blood. Of the 25 to 30 participants with HIV, about a dozen were female. Test extractions of a monoclonal T-cell line alongside 33 polyclonal samples showed no cross-contamination during QIAcube processing. A total of under 250 cryopreserved PBMC samples came from a few dozen adults with confirmed HIV infection and were collected serially over a mean of roughly six years (range 1-12). Overall results and qualifications from the work: The samples span the years 2004 to 2017, and the ART regimens used at that time may not be as effective as current regimens. Inferences about post-ART repertoire changes were limited because no data were available on ART adherence, viral resistance or therapy changes. Because pre-ART samples had limited cell numbers, unsorted PBMC were profiled rather than sorted CD4+ and CD8+ T cells. Limited PBMC availability meant only the TCR beta chain was sequenced, without alpha chain pairing. Starting ART was linked to a significant rise in TRB diversity, yet even after long-term ART the diversity remained significantly lower than in transplant donor controls. The repertoire was dominated across all time points by expanded TRB clones identified before ART initiation, although this dominance was seen to fluctuate and to decrease in many PLHIV after ART. HIV repertoires had narrower CDR3 length ranges than controls, and the network structure suggested an antigen-experienced repertoire that shifted only slightly toward naive after ART.

According to the germline V gene (reference sequence), CDR1 reads GTSNPN and CDR2 reads SVGIG. CDR3 length: 11 amino acids, cysteine to phenylalanine. The only DNA kept is the CDR3, 33 bases in frame from the first base. V gives up 0 bases and J gives up 13 bases, and the segment between their germline ends measures 10 bases. Comments on this clone: Its antigen is currently not known. No quality values exist for individual bases; no much larger clone is one base distant.

The immunoSEQ hsTCRB v3.0 assay was used at survey level resolution for TRB variable region sequencing. A depth of about 35,000-55,000 T-cell genomes per sample was targeted for TRB sequencing. Pooled TRB libraries were sequenced on an Illumina MiSeq with a v3 150-cycle kit. Turning to the authors' computational methods: Repertoire analysis was performed in R inside a reproducible Nextflow workflow that covered QC, data transformation and analysis. LymphoSeq2, an R package for exploring AIRR-Seq data, was used to implement custom analyses. Several samples yielding fewer than 5000 total TRB sequences were excluded, leaving 150 to 200 analyzed HIV repertoires. Of the 188 retained HIV repertoires, approximately 60 were collected before and approximately 130 after ART initiation. Repertoires were downsampled to 5000 TRB nucleotide sequences, and summary statistics were averaged over 100 downsampling iterations. The analysis kept only TRB sequences whose CDR3 regions were at least seven amino acids long. A Shannon entropy-derived clonality score and the Gini coefficient were used to measure diversity. Repertoire networks linked the top 5000 CDR3 amino acid sequences whenever two sequences differed by an edit distance of one. For TRB CDR3 amino acid sequences, antigen specificity groups and MHC restriction were predicted with GLIPH2. CDR3 amino acid sequences were matched against VDJdb and McPAS-TCR to flag known CMV, EBV, HIV or tissue antigen associations. Pre-ART, post-ART and control groups were compared with Wilcoxon signed-rank tests and Holm-Bonferroni correction. TCRdb obtained this table from immuneACCESS and retained in-frame rearrangements with V and J assigned. These tables miss some clones; where compared with another copy, unresolved V genes account for less than half of the shortfall, and the remainder is unexplained. D and trimming come from the DNA, and the V and J calls and clone size come from that table. The sample yields tens of thousands of clones; around 87% were counted once. The ten largest account for 4% to 5.5% of the sample.

Inclusion was restricted to participants for whom at least one PBMC sample before ART initiation and at least two post-ART samples were available. Every participant with HIV received treatment in the United States of America. Cryopreserved samples of about 0.95-10 million PBMC were thawed and washed before DNA extraction. At the time of the earliest PBMC sample, participants with HIV were aged between about 20 and 54 years. PBMC samples from each participant spanned 1-4 timepoints before ART initiation and 2-8 timepoints after ART initiation, with a median of 7 samples. Serial HIV viral load, CD4+ T-cell count, ART history and demographic data were obtained for every participant. Genomic DNA was extracted from unsorted PBMC with a Qiagen kit on a QIAcube, processed in batches of 12 samples.

The receptor was derived from a man in his forties with HIV. The sequences come from unsorted PBMCs, collected approximately 2.7 years after starting antiretroviral therapy. Rearrangement joined TRBV30 to TRBJ2-1; the D region possibly corresponds to TRBD1 (5 bases align). DNA sequence: TGTGCCTGGAGTGTAAGGGGCGGACAGTTCTTC. Translation gives CAWSVRGGQFF.